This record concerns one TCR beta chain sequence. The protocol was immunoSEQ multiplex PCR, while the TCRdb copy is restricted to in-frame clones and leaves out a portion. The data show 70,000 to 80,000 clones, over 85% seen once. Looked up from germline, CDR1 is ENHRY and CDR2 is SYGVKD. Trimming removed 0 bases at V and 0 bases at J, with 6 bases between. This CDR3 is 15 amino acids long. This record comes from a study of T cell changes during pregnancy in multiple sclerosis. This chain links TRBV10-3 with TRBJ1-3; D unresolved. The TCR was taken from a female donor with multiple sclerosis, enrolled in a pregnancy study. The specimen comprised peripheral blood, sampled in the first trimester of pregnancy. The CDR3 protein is CAISESGSSGNTIYF. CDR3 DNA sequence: TGTGCCATCAGTGAGTCGGGCTCCTCTGGAAACACCATATATTTT.